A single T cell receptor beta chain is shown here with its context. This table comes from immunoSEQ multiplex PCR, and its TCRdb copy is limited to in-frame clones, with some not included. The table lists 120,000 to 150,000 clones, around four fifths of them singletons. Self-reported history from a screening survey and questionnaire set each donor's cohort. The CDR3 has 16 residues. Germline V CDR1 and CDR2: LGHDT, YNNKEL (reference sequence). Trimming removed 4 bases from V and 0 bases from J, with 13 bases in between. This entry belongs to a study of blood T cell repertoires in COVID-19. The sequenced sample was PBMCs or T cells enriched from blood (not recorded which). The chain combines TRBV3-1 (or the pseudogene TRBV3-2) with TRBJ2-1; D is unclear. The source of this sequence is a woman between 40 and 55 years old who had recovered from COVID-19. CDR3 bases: TGTGCCAGCAGCCCCCGCCCATTCAGCTCCTACAATGAGCAGTTCTTC. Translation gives CASSPRPFSSYNEQFF.